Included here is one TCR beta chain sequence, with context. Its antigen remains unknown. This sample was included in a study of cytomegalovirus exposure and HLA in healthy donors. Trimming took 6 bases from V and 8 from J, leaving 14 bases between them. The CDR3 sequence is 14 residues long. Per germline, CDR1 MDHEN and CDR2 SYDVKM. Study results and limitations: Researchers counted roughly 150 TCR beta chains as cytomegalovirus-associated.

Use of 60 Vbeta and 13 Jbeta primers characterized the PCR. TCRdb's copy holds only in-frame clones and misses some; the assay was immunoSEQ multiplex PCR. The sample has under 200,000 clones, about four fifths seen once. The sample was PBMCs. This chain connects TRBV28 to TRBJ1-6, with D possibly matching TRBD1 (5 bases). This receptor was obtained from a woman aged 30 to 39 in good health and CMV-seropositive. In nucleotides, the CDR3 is TGTGCCAGCAGCCGAGGAGGGGAGGATTCACCCCTCCACTTT. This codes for CASSRGGEDSPLHF.